One sample yielded the 30 T cell receptor beta chains listed below, sequenced in a study of T-cell reconstitution after alpha-beta-depleted transplantation in children. Unique molecular identifiers were incorporated into the prepared TCRbeta library. In TCRdb, the PCR reads were re-called with MiXCR into one record per CDR3 protein. The sample records approximately 490,000 distinct CDR3 sequences, about 10% being singletons. The sample consisted of PBMCs, taken before TCRalphabeta/CD19-depleted stem cell transplant. The receptors were gathered from a child aged 2 to 9 with inherited bone marrow failure, due to receive a stem cell transplant.

This rearrangement joins TRBV5-1 to TRBJ2-3, with D possibly being TRBD1 or TRBD2 (5 bases each). Germline V gene data show CDR1 as SGHRS and CDR2 as YFSETQ. The V and J ends lost 4 bases and 0 bases respectively, with 24 bases between them. This CDR3 is 19 amino acids long. CDR3 residues: CASSQTPGPPVSSTDTQYF. CDR3 DNA: TGCGCCAGCAGCCAAACACCGGGACCACCAGTTTCTAGCACAGATACGCAGTATTTT.

This clonotype was detected ten times or more. This chain links TRBV15 with TRBJ2-1; 10 nucleotides match TRBD2. The CDR3 consists of 18 residues. Germline CDR1 and CDR2: LNHNV and YYDKDF (reference sequence). Germline trimming cut 5 bases from V and 7 bases from J; bases unmatched to any gene: 17. CDR3 sequence (DNA): TGTGCCACCAGCCCTCCTGGGAGAGCGGGAGGGCTCTGGAATGAGCAGTTCTTC. Translation gives CATSPPGRAGGLWNEQFF.

This clonotype was detected many times. The chain combines TRBV7-9 with TRBJ2-3; D perhaps matches TRBD2 (6 bases). Germline assignment: CDR1 SEHNR and CDR2 FQNEAQ (reference sequence). V shed 0 bases and J shed 1 base, with 11 bases lying between them. This CDR3 comprises 16 residues. As DNA, the CDR3 is TGTGCCAGCAGCTTAGCGCCACTAGCCCGCACAGATACGCAGTATTTT. Translating it yields CASSLAPLARTDTQYF.

This clonotype showed up many times. This chain links TRBV12-3 or TRBV12-4 with TRBJ2-2, with 9 bases identical to TRBD1. V was pared by 4 bases and J by 3 bases, with 0 bases of the junction left unmatched. The CDR3 contains 14 residues. DNA of the CDR3: TGTGCCAGCAGTTGGACAGGGGACACCGGGGAGCTGTTTTTT. The encoded protein is CASSWTGDTGELFF.

The chain joins TRBV20-1 to TRBJ2-1; 14 bases are shared with TRBD2. Germline CDR1 and CDR2: DFQATT and SNEGSKA (reference sequence). With 0 bases clipped from V and 7 bases from J, the junction kept 5 bases outside the gene matches. The CDR3 consists of 16 residues. The CDR3 nucleotides read TGCAGTGCTAGAGACCGGACTAGCGGGAGGTGGAATGAGCAGTTCTTC. Translated: CSARDRTSGRWNEQFF.

This clonotype was seen many times. This rearrangement joins TRBV29-1 to TRBJ2-1; D is perhaps TRBD1 (5 bases). Looked up from germline, CDR1 is SQVTM and CDR2 is ANQGSEA. V gave up 4 bases and J gave up 5 bases, with 9 bases separating them. CDR3 length equals 12 residues. CDR3 DNA sequence: TGCAGCGTTGCCAGGGATAACAATGAGCAGTTCTTC. Amino acids: CSVARDNNEQFF.

This clonotype showed up many times. The V and J genes are TRBV6-5 and TRBJ2-7, with a weak D call TRBD1 (7 bases). Germline-derived CDR1 and CDR2 are MNHEY and SVGAGI. There are 14 residues in the CDR3. The V and J ends lost 0 bases and 4 bases respectively, with 10 bases between them. The CDR3 DNA is TGTGCCAGCAGTTACTCGGAGGGACAGTACGAGCAGTACTTC. Its protein product is CASSYSEGQYEQYF.

This clonotype showed up many times. At one end the junction does not follow the germline gene, possibly because of a read error. The genes are TRBV11-2 and TRBJ1-6; D is uncertain. In germline, CDR1 is SGHAT, CDR2 FQNNGV. The CDR3 covers 13 residues. In nucleotides, the CDR3 is TGTGCCGGTTCCGCCTCCGATAATTCACCCCTCCACTTT. Translated: CAGSASDNSPLHF.

This clonotype showed up many times. V is TRBV27 and J is TRBJ2-7; weak D call: TRBD1 (6 bases). This CDR3 has 14 residues. Between the trimmed V and J ends, which lost 2 bases and 1 base, there was a span of 9 bases. Germline V CDR1 and CDR2: MNHEY, SMNVEV (reference sequence). The CDR3 reads CASSLKGESYEQYF. CDR3 DNA sequence: TGTGCCAGCAGTTTAAAGGGGGAGTCCTACGAGCAGTACTTC.

This clonotype was seen once. This probably arose from a read error, given a far larger clone one base away. The genes are TRBV4-1 and TRBJ2-1; TRBD1 might be the D (6 bases). Trimming cost V 4 bases and J 8 bases, with 12 bases left between them. The CDR3 totals 13 residues. CDR1 and CDR2 (germline): MGHRA, YSYEKL. In nucleotides, the CDR3 is TGCGCCAGCAGCCGGGGGCTTTACGATGAGCAGTTCTTC. Translating it yields CASSRGLYDEQFF.

This clonotype was counted at least ten times. The rearrangement uses TRBV28 and TRBJ1-1; TRBD1 is a possible D gene (6 bases). CDR1 is MDHEN and CDR2 is SYDVKM in the germline V gene. This CDR3 region has 15 residues. Trimming pared 7 bases from V and 7 bases from J, leaving 22 bases between. The CDR3 here is CASTPRRGARIEAFF. CDR3 coding DNA: TGTGCCAGCACCCCAAGACGGGGGGCAAGGATTGAAGCTTTCTTT.

This clonotype has at least ten counts. This rearrangement joins TRBV15 to TRBJ1-1; 7 nucleotides line up with TRBD1. J gave up 4 bases and V 5 bases, and 7 bases lay outside the gene matches. This CDR3 has 14 amino acids. Germline V CDR1 and CDR2: LNHNV, YYDKDF (reference sequence). CDR3 in amino acids: CATSPQGESTEAFF. The CDR3 bases are TGTGCCACCAGCCCCCAGGGGGAAAGCACTGAAGCTTTCTTT.

This clonotype was counted a few times. V usage is TRBV4-2 and J usage is TRBJ1-4, with D possibly being TRBD1 (5 bases). Trimming took 0 bases from V and 6 from J, leaving 11 bases between them. The CDR3 covers 15 residues. Germline CDR1 LGHNA, CDR2 YNFKEQ. CDR3 region: CASSQDQGLDEKLFF. CDR3 nucleotide sequence: TGTGCCAGCAGCCAAGATCAGGGTCTAGATGAAAAACTGTTTTTT.

The V and J genes are TRBV4-1 and TRBJ2-6, with 7 bases lining up with TRBD1. V lost 1 base and J lost 0; bases outside the gene matches: 3. This CDR3 contains 17 residues. Germline V gene sequence: CDR1 MGHRA, CDR2 YSYEKL. The CDR3 region is CASSQVGQISGANVLTF. DNA of the CDR3: TGCGCCAGCAGCCAAGTGGGACAGATCTCTGGGGCCAACGTCCTGACTTTC.

Turning to this clonotype: Just one base apart from a much larger clone, this may be a read error. This chain connects TRBV29-1 to TRBJ2-2; D is ambiguous. Trimming took off 3 bases at V and 9 bases at J, with 11 bases between the two ends. Germline values: CDR1 SQVTM, CDR2 ANQGSEA. This CDR3 has 12 residues. As DNA, the CDR3 is TGCAGCGTTGAGTCGCCAACCCGGGAGCTGTTTTTT. Residues: CSVESPTRELFF.

This clonotype was recorded at least ten times. The chain carries TRBV6-1 and TRBJ2-5; TRBD2 matches 8 bases. This CDR3 spans 15 amino acids. Looked up from germline, CDR1 is MNHNS and CDR2 is SASEGT. The V gene end was trimmed by 8 bases and the J gene end by 5 bases; junction bases not matched to a gene: 13. In DNA form, the CDR3 reads TGTGCCAGCGGGCCTACAGCGGGAGATGTGGAGACCCAGTACTTC. Residues: CASGPTAGDVETQYF.

Ten or more counts support this clonotype. The chain joins TRBV19 to TRBJ2-4, with D possibly TRBD1 on 7 matching bases. With 6 bases removed from V and 6 bases from J, the gap between germline ends came to 15 bases. Germline assignment: CDR1 LNHDA and CDR2 SQIVND (reference sequence). This CDR3 has 14 amino acids. The CDR3 is CASSGGGSANIQYF. The CDR3 nucleotides are TGTGCCAGTAGCGGAGGGGGCTCGGCAAACATTCAGTACTTC.

Concerning this clonotype: This may arise from a read error, as a much more abundant clone is one base away. V usage is TRBV20-1 and J usage is TRBJ2-1; possible D gene TRBD1, 6 bases. Germline assignment: CDR1 DFQATT and CDR2 SNEGSKA (reference sequence). Trimming cost V 0 bases and J 5 bases, with 11 bases left between them. CDR3 size: 14 residues. The chain's CDR3 is CSARDYRANNEQFF. The CDR3 DNA is TGCAGTGCTAGAGACTACAGGGCCAACAATGAGCAGTTCTTC.

There are many counts of this clonotype. This CDR3 is CASSKREIGTDTQYF. CDR3 in DNA: TGCGCCAGCAGTAAGCGGGAGATAGGGACAGATACGCAGTATTTT. V is TRBV5-1 and J is TRBJ2-3; 8 nucleotides match TRBD2. Germline V lookup: CDR1 SGHRS, CDR2 YFSETQ. The CDR3 runs to 15 residues. V shed 5 bases, J shed 3 bases, and the junction held 8 bases outside the gene matches.

This clonotype showed up just once. The germline gene is not matched at one end of the junction; a read error may be the cause. This chain links TRBV12-3 or TRBV12-4 with TRBJ2-2, with 7 bases aligning to TRBD2. This CDR3 spans 19 amino acids. Here the CDR3 reads CAISFYGRGGLANTGELFF. The DNA for the CDR3 is TGTGCCATCAGTTTCTACGGCCGCGGGGGACTCGCGAACACCGGGGAGCTGTTTTTT.

This clonotype was seen at least ten times. This chain joins TRBV24-1 and TRBJ2-1, with D unclear. This CDR3 has 14 amino acids. Germline V lookup: CDR1 KGHDR, CDR2 SFDVKD. The ends were cut back, 8 bases at V and 6 bases at J, with 16 bases in the middle. This CDR3 reads CATNGPSSRNEQFF. The CDR3 nucleotides read TGTGCCACCAACGGCCCTAGTTCGCGCAATGAGCAGTTCTTC.

The sample holds many counts of this clonotype. V is TRBV12-3 or TRBV12-4 and J is TRBJ2-1; D is possibly TRBD2 (6 bases). The CDR3 runs to 18 residues. V gave up 4 bases and J gave up 0 bases, with 19 bases separating them. CDR3 coding DNA: TGTGCCAGCAGTTCCCCGGAGGGGCTAAGGAGCTCCTACAATGAGCAGTTCTTC. This codes for CASSSPEGLRSSYNEQFF.

This clonotype showed up many times. The chain has TRBV20-1 and TRBJ2-3; D is unresolved. Trimming removed 6 bases at V and 2 bases at J, with 15 bases between. Germline V gene data show CDR1 as DFQATT and CDR2 as SNEGSKA (reference sequence). The CDR3 has 14 residues. In DNA, the CDR3 is TGCAGTGCGCCCCGAGGTCCCTACACAGATACGCAGTATTTT. This encodes CSAPRGPYTDTQYF.

This clonotype appeared many times. The chain has TRBV28 and TRBJ2-1, with 8 bases lining up with TRBD1. This CDR3 has 15 amino acids. The germline V gene encodes CDR1 MDHEN and CDR2 SYDVKM. J was trimmed by 5 bases and V by 4 bases; bases with no gene match: 7. This CDR3 is CASSWGRGLNNEQFF. CDR3 DNA sequence: TGTGCCAGCAGTTGGGGCAGGGGGCTGAACAATGAGCAGTTCTTC. The full variable domain, completed using reference TRBV28 and TRBJ2-1, is DVKVTQSSRYLVKRTGEKVFLECVQDMDHENMFWYRQDPGLGLRLIYFSYDVKMKEKGDIPEGYSVSREKKERFSLILESASTNQTSMYLCASSWGRGLNNEQFFGPGTRLTVL.

The rearrangement uses TRBV19 and TRBJ1-2; D is ambiguous. Per the germline V gene, CDR1 is LNHDA and CDR2 is SQIVND (reference sequence). The CDR3 runs to 12 residues. V was pared by 7 bases and J by 7 bases, with 13 bases between. The DNA of the CDR3 is TGTGCCAGTACGCGGGCCGGTTCTGGCTACACCTTC. This gives the protein CASTRAGSGYTF.

At least ten counts were recorded for this clonotype. V gene TRBV4-3 combines with J gene TRBJ2-1; D is uncertain. CDR3 length: 16 residues. CDR1 is LGHNA, CDR2 YSLEER, per germline. V lost 1 base, J lost 7 bases, and 17 bases lay in between. The CDR3 DNA is TGCGCCAGCAGCCAAGGAACCCCCGTGTTTGTTAATGAGCAGTTCTTC. This codes for CASSQGTPVFVNEQFF.

This clonotype has a count of ten or more. The V gene is TRBV7-9, the J gene TRBJ2-7; the D gene is possibly TRBD2 (5 bases). Germline CDR1 is SEHNR and CDR2 is FQNEAQ (reference sequence). The V and J ends lost 3 bases and 2 bases respectively, with 8 bases between them. This CDR3 region has 13 residues. CDR3 sequence reads: CASSLRAAYEQYF. DNA for the CDR3: TGTGCCAGCAGCTTGCGGGCCGCCTACGAGCAGTACTTC.

This clonotype was seen many times. This chain joins TRBV5-1 and TRBJ1-5, with D maybe TRBD1 (5 bases). The CDR3 extends over 14 amino acids. Per germline, CDR1 SGHRS and CDR2 YFSETQ. Trimming pared 4 bases from V and 12 bases from J, leaving 20 bases between. The CDR3 coding sequence is TGCGCCAGCAGCCCCGGGACGGCCGATCGTAACCAGCATTTT. It specifies CASSPGTADRNQHF.

At least ten counts were recorded for this clonotype. The chain is built from TRBV29-1 and TRBJ2-3; the match to TRBD2 covers 13 bases. The CDR3 totals 16 residues. V gave up 6 bases and J gave up 1 base; unmatched junction bases: 7. Looked up from germline, CDR1 is SQVTM and CDR2 is ANQGSEA. The CDR3 here is CSVAGTSGMGTDTQYF. CDR3 in DNA: TGCAGCGTCGCCGGGACTAGCGGGATGGGCACAGATACGCAGTATTTT.

CDR3 loop: CASTLNVAQSYEQYF. The CDR3 DNA reads as TGTGCCAGCACTCTCAACGTGGCACAGTCCTACGAGCAGTACTTC. The chain employs TRBV7-2 and TRBJ2-7; D ambiguous. V was shortened by 7 bases and J by 1 base, with 17 bases between the two germline ends. Germline V gives CDR1 SGHTA, CDR2 FQGNSA. The CDR3 is 15 residues long. Variable domain in full (rest from reference TRBV7-2 and TRBJ2-7): GAGVSQSPSNKVTEKGKDVELRCDPISGHTALYWYRQSLGQGLEFLIYFQGNSAPDKSGLPSDRFSAERTGGSVSTLTIQRTQQEDSAVYLCASTLNVAQSYEQYFGPGTRLTVT.